The present TCR beta chain was sequenced within a study of shared clonotypes between healthy human individuals (dated by TCRdb to about 2020). With respect to the entire study: A couple of women and a few men aged 18 to 49 years were included in the cohort. For each donor, three plates each were used for CD4 naive and CD4 memory, two plates were used for CD8 naive, and one plate was used for CD8 memory. The study deeply sequenced blood TCR repertoires of about 5 healthy adults to estimate repertoire size and the extent of clonotype sharing between individuals. To increase sequencing depth and limit assay-specific biases, different laboratories used diverse techniques to prepare libraries and sequence TCR repertoires. Per donor, leukapheresis produced somewhere between about 0.8 and 9 billion PBMCs. Paper-wide results and their limitations: About 4.5% of naive CD4, more than 3% of naive CD8, around 2.3% of memory CD4, and about 0.4% of memory CD8 clonotypes were shared across a few donors. Sampling was restricted to blood, and TCR repertoires in tissue are likely to differ from TCR repertoires in blood. Because the study included only a small number of donors, the genetic and exposure-history diversity represented was limited. Even with the large sequencing depth, rarefaction of the sorted-subset datasets indicated that sequencing was incomplete. Larger estimated clonotype richness was generally found for naive subsets than for memory subsets. Higher generation probabilities were observed for clonotypes shared by all four sorted-subset donors than for non-shared clonotypes. Based on pairwise subsampling, the degree of clonotype sharing among donors was expected to be affected by sequencing depth.

Comment on this clone: Its antigen specificity is not known. No much larger clone is present one base from it, and per-base qualities are unavailable.

In the germline V gene, CDR1 corresponds to SGHVS and CDR2 to FNYEAQ. The CDR3 measures 14 amino acids from cysteine to phenylalanine. Only the CDR3 DNA is retained, 42 bases long and in frame from the first base. Trimming takes 2 bases off V and 9 bases off J; junction bases not matched to a gene: 4. Using the deep immunoSEQ assay, TCR CDR3 regions were amplified from genomic DNA by multiplex PCR. Genomic DNA extracted from each cell subset was distributed evenly over all wells of several immunoSEQ 96-well plates, and each plate served as one replicate. For sorted subsets, roughly 200 ng of genomic DNA, equivalent to some 33,000 T cell genomes, went into each replicate PCR. The purified libraries were quantified using a Qubit 3.0 fluorometer, sized with a Bioanalyzer 2100, and then quantified again using the KAPA Library Quantification kit. Every immunoSEQ 96-well plate was sequenced on a dedicated single-read 150-cycle Illumina NextSeq 550 flow cell. Per the source publication's procedure: Because the immunoSEQ output included only junctional sequences and no quality scores, the filtering could not be the same as the filtering used for full-length reads. Sequences were annotated with PyIR, a Python wrapper for IgBLAST v1.9, using IMGT germline references to assign V/J genes and CDR3. Reads were filtered out if the reads had weak V/J assignments (E-value above 1e-6), no CDR3, stop codons, out-of-frame junctions, or ambiguous translated residues. V3J clonotypes were defined as sequences sharing the same inferred V gene, J gene, and CDR3 amino acid sequence. The percentage overlap between two repertoires was calculated by dividing the number of shared unique clonotypes by the size of the smaller repertoire. Richness of each repertoire was evaluated using RTK rarefaction, the Chao1 estimator, and Recon v2.1 estimates of unobserved clonotypes. OLGA was used to compute generation probabilities for all TCRbeta clonotypes that the gDNA method yielded from four donors. The table was pulled from immuneACCESS by TCRdb, which kept in-frame rearrangements only. Such tables lose some clones; where checked, under half of the loss comes from unresolved V genes, and the rest has no known cause. V and J calls and clone size are copied from that table; D and trimming were computed from the DNA. The table for this sample lists around 990,000 clones; about 72% of them were counted only once. The biggest ten clones account for approximately 0.95% of the sample.

Healthy HIV-negative adults with no recently reported acute infections or vaccinations were included as donors. Only Caucasian adults living in Nashville, Tennessee, USA were represented among the donors. Magnetic negative selection was used to enrich CD4+ T cells, after which naive cells were positively selected on CD45RA and the negative fraction became the memory subset. Blood was obtained by leukapheresis, after which PBMCs were separated by Ficoll-Histopaque density gradient centrifugation and cryopreserved in liquid nitrogen vapor phase. Analytical flow cytometry was used to check the purity and quantity of each magnetically sorted T cell population. Genomic DNA was isolated from every sorted fraction and measured by UV absorbance on a Nanodrop 2000c.

This TCR was sampled from a man between 18 and 29 years old in good health. Some clones in this sample may be carry-over from other donors' samples. Sequences were obtained from memory CD4+ T cells from PBMCs. This specimen's cell subset or site label, per the study, means: CD45RA-negative fraction. The chain is made from TRBV7-6 and TRBJ1-4, and TRBD1 aligns with 9 junction nucleotides. The sequenced DNA is TGTGCCAGCAGCTTATTGGGACAGGGAAAAAAACTGTTTTTT. It encodes CASSLLGQGKKLFF.